Sequencing of this TCR beta chain was carried out in a study of OX40 agonist ivuxolimab in advanced cancers. Overall study: People who had prior anti-PD-1, anti-PD-L1 or anti-CTLA-4 therapy could take part, and around 43% had some. The study's findings and limits: Among patients with partial responses at 0.1-3.0 mg/kg, clonal expansion was among the lowest. CD4+ and CD8+ T cells in blood underwent clonal expansion by week 6 at 0.1 to 3.0 mg/kg.

Generated by immunoSEQ multiplex PCR, the TCRdb table keeps only in-frame clones and is missing some. This sample has roughly 67,000 clones, with roughly 88% found just once. As for this clone: The antigen remains undetermined.

The germline V gene has CDR1 MGHRA and CDR2 YSYEKL. Trimming removed 0 bases from V and 4 bases from J; junction bases left unmatched: 18. The CDR3 is 21 residues long. This material consisted of CD4+ or CD8+ T cells sorted from blood, taken in a trial of the OX40 agonist ivuxolimab. J is TRBJ2-5 and V is TRBV4-1; 12 bases are a match to TRBD2. The sequence was obtained from an adult with an advanced solid tumor such as melanoma, head and neck, liver or kidney cancer. For the CDR3, the DNA is TGCGCCAGCAGCCAAGATAGGCCTAGCGGGAGGGCCTCACGAGTGTTAGAGACCCAGTACTTC. This codes for CASSQDRPSGRASRVLETQYF.